This T cell receptor (beta chain) was identified during a study of blood T cell repertoires in COVID-19. The assay was immunoSEQ multiplex PCR, and TCRdb's table has in-frame clones only and misses some. The data contain under 130,000 clones, 75% to 90% of them seen just once; the ten biggest clones take up 12%. The sequencing sample was made of peripheral blood. This sequence was found in a human donor in a cohort sampled during active COVID-19.

CDR3 in amino acids: CASSIDGPGRQPQHF. Here the CDR3 DNA reads TGTGCCAGTAGTATAGATGGCCCAGGGAGGCAGCCCCAGCATTTT. This chain connects TRBV19 to TRBJ1-5, with a tentative D call TRBD1 (5 bases). Germline V CDR1 and CDR2: LNHDA, SQIVND (reference sequence). V dropped 0 bases and J dropped 7 bases, with 13 bases sitting between them. This CDR3 spans 15 amino acids.